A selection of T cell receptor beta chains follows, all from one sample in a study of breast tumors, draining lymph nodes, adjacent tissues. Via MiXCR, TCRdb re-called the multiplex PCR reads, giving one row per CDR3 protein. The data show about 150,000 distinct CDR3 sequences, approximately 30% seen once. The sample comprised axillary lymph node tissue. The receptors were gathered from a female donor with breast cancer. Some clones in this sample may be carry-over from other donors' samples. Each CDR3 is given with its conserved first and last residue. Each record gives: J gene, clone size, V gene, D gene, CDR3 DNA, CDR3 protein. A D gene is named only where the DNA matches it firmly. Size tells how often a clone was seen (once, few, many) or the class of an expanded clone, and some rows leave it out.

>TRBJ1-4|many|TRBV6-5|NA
TGTGCCAGCAGTTACTCCCTCAATGAAAAACTGTTTTTT
CASSYSLNEKLFF
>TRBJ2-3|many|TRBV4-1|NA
TGCGCCAGCAGCCAAGGGGGCATGGGAGATACGCAGTATTTT
CASSQGGMGDTQYF
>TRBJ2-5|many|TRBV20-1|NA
TGCAGTGCAAGCCCGGCTAGCGAAGTCCCCGAGACCCAGTACTTC
CSASPASEVPETQYF
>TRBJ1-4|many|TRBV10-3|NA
TGTGCCATCAGTGAAGGACAACAGGGATTCGGGGAAAAACTGTTTTTT
CAISEGQQGFGEKLFF
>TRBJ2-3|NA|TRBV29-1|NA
TGCAGCGTTGGGAGAGGGACCGGGAACACAGATACGCAGTATTTT
CSVGRGTGNTDTQYF
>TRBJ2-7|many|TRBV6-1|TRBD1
TGTGCCAGCATCGACGGGACAGGTTCCACCTACGAGCAGTACTTC
CASIDGTGSTYEQYF
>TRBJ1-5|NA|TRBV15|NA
TGTGCCACCAGCAAAACAGGGAACAGGAACCAGCCCCAGCATTTT
CATSKTGNRNQPQHF
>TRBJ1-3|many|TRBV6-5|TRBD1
TGTGCCAGCAGACCCTTCGGACAGGGCGTCTCTGGAAACACCATATATTTT
CASRPFGQGVSGNTIYF
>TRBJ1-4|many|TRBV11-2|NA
TGTGCCAGCAGCTTAGTACGGGGGGGCAACGAAAAACTGTTTTTT
CASSLVRGGNEKLFF
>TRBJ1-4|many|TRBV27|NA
TGTGCCAGCAGTTTTGGTAATAGAGCAACTAATGAAAAACTGTTTTTT
CASSFGNRATNEKLFF
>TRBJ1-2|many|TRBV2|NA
TGTGCCAGCACACAGGCCTCTAACTATGGCTACACCTTC
CASTQASNYGYTF
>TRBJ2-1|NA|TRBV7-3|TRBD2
TGTGCCAGCAGCTTAATTCTAGCGGGATACAATGAGCAGTTCTTC
CASSLILAGYNEQFF
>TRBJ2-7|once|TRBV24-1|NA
TGTGCCACCAGGACCGGACAGCGGTACTTC
CATRTGQRYF
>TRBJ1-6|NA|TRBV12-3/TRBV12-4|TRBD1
TGTGCCAGCAGTTTAGGGGAGGGGGCGATAAATTCACCCCTCCACTTT
CASSLGEGAINSPLHF
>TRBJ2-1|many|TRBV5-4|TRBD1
TGTGCCTGGGCCGGGACAGGCGCTTACAATGAGCAGTTCTTC
CAWAGTGAYNEQFF
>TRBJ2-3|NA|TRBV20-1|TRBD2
TGCAGTGCTAGTAGCGGGAGCATCACAGATACGCAGTATTTT
CSASSGSITDTQYF
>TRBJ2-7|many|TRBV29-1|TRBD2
TGCAGCGTTGAAGGACTAGCGGGGGGAGTGCAGTACTTC
CSVEGLAGGVQYF
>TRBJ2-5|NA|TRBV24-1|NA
TGTGCCACCAGTGAGGCCGGGTCGGAAGAGACCCAGTACTTC
CATSEAGSEETQYF
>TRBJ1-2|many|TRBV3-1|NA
TGTGCCAGCAGTCACACGGAGGGCTACACCTTC
CASSHTEGYTF
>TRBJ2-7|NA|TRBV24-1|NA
TGTGCCACCAGAGAGTCCCCGGGCTGCGAGCAGTACTTC
CATRESPGCEQYF